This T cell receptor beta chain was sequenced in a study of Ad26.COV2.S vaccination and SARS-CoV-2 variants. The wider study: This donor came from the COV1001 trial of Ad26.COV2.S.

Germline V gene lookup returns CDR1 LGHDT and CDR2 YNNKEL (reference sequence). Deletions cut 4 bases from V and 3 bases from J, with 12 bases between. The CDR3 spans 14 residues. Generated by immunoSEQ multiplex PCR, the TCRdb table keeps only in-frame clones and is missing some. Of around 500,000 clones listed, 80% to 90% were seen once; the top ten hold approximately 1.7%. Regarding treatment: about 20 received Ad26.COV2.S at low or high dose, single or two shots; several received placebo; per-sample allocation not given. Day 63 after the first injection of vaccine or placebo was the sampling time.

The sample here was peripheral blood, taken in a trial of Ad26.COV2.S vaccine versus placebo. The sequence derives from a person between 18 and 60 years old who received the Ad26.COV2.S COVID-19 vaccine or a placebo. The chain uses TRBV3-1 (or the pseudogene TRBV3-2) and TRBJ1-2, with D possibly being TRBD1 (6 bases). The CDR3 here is CASSRGGLDYGYTF. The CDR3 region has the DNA TGTGCCAGCAGCCGAGGGGGTTTGGACTATGGCTACACCTTC.